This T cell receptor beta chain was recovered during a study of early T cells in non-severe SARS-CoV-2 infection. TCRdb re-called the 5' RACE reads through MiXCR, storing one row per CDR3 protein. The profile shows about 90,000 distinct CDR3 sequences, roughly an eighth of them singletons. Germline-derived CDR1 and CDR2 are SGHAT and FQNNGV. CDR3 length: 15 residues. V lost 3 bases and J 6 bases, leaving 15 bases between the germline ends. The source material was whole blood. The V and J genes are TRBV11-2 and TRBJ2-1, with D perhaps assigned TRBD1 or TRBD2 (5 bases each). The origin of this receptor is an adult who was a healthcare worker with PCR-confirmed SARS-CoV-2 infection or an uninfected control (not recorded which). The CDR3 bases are TGTGCCAGCAGCTTGGGACCAACCAAGCCCAATGAGCAGTTCTTC. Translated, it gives CASSLGPTKPNEQFF.